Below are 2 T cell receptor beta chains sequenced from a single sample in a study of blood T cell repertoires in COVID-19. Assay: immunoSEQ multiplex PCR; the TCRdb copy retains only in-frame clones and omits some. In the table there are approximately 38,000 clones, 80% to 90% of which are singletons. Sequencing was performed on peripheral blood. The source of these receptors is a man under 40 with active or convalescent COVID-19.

CDR3 DNA: TGTGCCAGCAGCTTACGACAGTCTTCCTACAATGAGCAGTTCTTC. Translating gives CASSLRQSSYNEQFF. The chain carries TRBV7-9 and TRBJ2-1; D might be TRBD1 (5 bases). The CDR3 spans 15 residues. Deletions cut 2 bases from V and 1 base from J, with 9 bases between. Germline CDR1 is SEHNR and CDR2 is FQNEAQ (reference sequence).

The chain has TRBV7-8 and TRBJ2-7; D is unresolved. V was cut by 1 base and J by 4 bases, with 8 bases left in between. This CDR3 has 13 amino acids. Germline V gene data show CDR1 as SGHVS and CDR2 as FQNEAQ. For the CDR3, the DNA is TGTGCCAGCAGCTTAGTTCACTCTTACGAGCAGTACTTC. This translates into CASSLVHSYEQYF.